Presented here are 2 T cell receptor beta chains from one specimen sequenced in a study of blood T cell repertoires in COVID-19. Profiling relied on immunoSEQ multiplex PCR, and the TCRdb table lists in-frame clones only, not all of them. The table lists some 260,000 clones, 88% of them singletons. The source material was peripheral blood. Receptor source: a woman aged 40 to 55 who had recovered from COVID-19.

This clone was counted a single time. The chain is built from TRBV7-8 and TRBJ2-7; D gene ambiguous. Germline V gene data show CDR1 as SGHVS and CDR2 as FQNEAQ. The V end lost 2 bases, the J end lost 2 bases, and 7 bases lay between the germline ends. This CDR3 comprises 13 residues. The CDR3 sequence: CASSLHLAYEQYF. The CDR3 DNA follows: TGTGCCAGCAGCTTACACCTAGCCTACGAGCAGTACTTC.

This chain joins TRBV6-1 and TRBJ2-1, with 9 positions matching TRBD2. The germline gives CDR1 MNHNS, CDR2 SASEGT. The CDR3 spans 15 residues. Germline trimming cut 2 bases from V and 13 bases from J; bases unmatched to any gene: 12. The chain's CDR3 is CASSELAGGGPGQFF. The CDR3 region has the DNA TGTGCCAGCAGTGAATTGGCGGGAGGGGGGCCGGGACAGTTCTTC.